This T cell receptor beta chain was sequenced during a study of early T cells in non-severe SARS-CoV-2 infection. Across the study: It was bulk RNA from unsorted whole blood that was sequenced, and the chains were unpaired.

The V gene's germline CDR1 is PRHDT and CDR2 FYEKMQ (reference sequence). The CDR3 totals 16 residues. The V end lost 1 base, the J end lost 3 bases, and 14 bases lay between the germline ends. Study results and limitations: VDJdb matching favored anti-spike CD8 responses, missing private and CD4 specificities.

Individually, cDNA molecules had unique molecular identifiers attached to them. TCRdb fed the 5' RACE reads into MiXCR, producing one record per CDR3 protein. This sample has about 49,000 distinct CDR3 sequences, with 10% to 15% found just once. With respect to this clonotype: Its antigen is unidentified.

The sample consisted of whole blood. The chain couples TRBV13 to TRBJ2-3; perhaps TRBD1 as D (6 bases). The TCR sequence derives from an adult who was a healthcare worker with PCR-confirmed SARS-CoV-2 infection or an uninfected control (not recorded which). CDR3 sequence (DNA): TGTGCCAGCAGCTTAGTAGGGGGAGTGGGTACAGATACGCAGTATTTT. Its translation is CASSLVGGVGTDTQYF.